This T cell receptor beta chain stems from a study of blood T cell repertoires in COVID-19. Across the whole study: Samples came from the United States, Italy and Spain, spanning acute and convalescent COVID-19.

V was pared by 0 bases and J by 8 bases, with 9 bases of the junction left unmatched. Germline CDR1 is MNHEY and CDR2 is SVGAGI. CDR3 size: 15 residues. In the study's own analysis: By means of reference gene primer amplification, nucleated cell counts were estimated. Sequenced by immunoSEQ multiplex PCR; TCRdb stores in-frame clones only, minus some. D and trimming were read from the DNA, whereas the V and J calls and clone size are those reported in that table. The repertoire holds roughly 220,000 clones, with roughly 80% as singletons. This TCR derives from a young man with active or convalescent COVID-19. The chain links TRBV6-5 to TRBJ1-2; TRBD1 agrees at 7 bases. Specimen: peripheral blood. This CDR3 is CASSYSGTALWGYTF. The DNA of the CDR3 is TGTGCCAGCAGTTACTCTGGGACAGCCCTATGGGGCTACACCTTC.